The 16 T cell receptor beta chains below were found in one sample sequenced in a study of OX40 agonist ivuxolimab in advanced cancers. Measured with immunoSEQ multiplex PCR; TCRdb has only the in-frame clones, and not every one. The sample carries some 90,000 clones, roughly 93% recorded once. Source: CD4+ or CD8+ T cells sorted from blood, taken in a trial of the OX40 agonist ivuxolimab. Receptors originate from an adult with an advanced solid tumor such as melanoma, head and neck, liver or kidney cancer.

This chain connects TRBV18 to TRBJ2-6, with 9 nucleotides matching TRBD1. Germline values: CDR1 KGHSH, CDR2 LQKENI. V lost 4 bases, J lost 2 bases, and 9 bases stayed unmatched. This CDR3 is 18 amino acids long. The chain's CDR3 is CASSLGQGSWPGANVLTF. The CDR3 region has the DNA TGTGCCAGCTCACTAGGACAGGGGTCCTGGCCTGGGGCCAACGTCCTGACTTTC.

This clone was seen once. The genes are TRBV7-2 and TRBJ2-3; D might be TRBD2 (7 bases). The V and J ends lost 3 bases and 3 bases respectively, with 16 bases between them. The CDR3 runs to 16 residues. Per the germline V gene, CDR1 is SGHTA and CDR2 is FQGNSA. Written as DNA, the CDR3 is TGTGCCAGCAGCTTGGAGGGGGGACTAAGTACAGATACGCAGTATTTT. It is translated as CASSLEGGLSTDTQYF.

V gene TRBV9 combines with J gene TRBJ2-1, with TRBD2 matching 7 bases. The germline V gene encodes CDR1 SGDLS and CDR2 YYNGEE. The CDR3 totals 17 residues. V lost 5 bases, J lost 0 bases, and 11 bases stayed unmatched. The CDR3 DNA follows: TGTGCCAGCAGTTCCGCGGGAGTGGCCAGCTCCTACAATGAGCAGTTCTTC. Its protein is CASSSAGVASSYNEQFF. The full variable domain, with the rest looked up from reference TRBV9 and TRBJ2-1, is DSGVTQTPKHLITATGQRVTLRCSPRSGDLSVYWYQQSLDQGLQFLIQYYNGEERAKGNILERFSAQQFPDLHSELNLSSLELGDSALYFCASSSAGVASSYNEQFFGPGTRLTVL.

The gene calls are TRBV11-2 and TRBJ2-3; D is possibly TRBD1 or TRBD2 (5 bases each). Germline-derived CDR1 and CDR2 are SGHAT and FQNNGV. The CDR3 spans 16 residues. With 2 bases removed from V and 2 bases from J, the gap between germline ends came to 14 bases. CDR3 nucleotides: TGTGCCAGCAGCTTATTCCGGCAGGGAGACACAGATACGCAGTATTTT. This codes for CASSLFRQGDTDTQYF.

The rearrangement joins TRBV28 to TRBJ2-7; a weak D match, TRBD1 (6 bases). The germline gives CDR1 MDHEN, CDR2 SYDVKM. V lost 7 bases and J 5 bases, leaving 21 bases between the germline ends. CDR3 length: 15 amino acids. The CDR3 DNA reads TGTGCCAGCAACAGGGTAAAAATAGGGAAGGACGAGCAGTACTTC. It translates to CASNRVKIGKDEQYF.

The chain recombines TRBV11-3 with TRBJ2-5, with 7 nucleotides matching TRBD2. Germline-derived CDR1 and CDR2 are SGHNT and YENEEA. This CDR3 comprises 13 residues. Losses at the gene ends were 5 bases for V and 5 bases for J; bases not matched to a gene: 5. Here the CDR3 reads CASSQTSLETQYF. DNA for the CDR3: TGTGCCAGCAGCCAGACTAGCCTGGAGACCCAGTACTTC. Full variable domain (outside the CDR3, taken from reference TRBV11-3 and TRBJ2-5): EAGVVQSPRYKIIEKKQPVAFWCNPISGHNTLYWYLQNLGQGPELLIRYENEEAVDDSQLPKDRFSAERLKGVDSTLKIQPAELGDSAVYLCASSQTSLETQYFGPGTRLLVL.

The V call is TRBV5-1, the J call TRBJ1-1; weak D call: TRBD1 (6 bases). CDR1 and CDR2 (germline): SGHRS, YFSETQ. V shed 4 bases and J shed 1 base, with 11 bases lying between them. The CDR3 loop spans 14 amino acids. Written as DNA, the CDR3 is TGCGCCAGCAGCCCAAGGGGGGGGAACACTGAAGCTTTCTTT. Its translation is CASSPRGGNTEAFF.

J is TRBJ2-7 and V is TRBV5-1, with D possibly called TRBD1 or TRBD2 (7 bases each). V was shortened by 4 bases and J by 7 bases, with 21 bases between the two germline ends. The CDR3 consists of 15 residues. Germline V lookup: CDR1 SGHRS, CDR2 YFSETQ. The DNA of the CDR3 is TGCGCCAGCAGCCCCGGGGACAGACTTAGCGGGGAGCAGTACTTC. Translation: CASSPGDRLSGEQYF. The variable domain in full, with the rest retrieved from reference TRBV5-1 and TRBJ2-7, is KAGVTQTPRYLIKTRGQQVTLSCSPISGHRSVSWYQQTPGQGLQFLFEYFSETQRNKGNFPGRFSGRQFSNSRSEMNVSTLELGDSALYLCASSPGDRLSGEQYFGPGTRLTVT.

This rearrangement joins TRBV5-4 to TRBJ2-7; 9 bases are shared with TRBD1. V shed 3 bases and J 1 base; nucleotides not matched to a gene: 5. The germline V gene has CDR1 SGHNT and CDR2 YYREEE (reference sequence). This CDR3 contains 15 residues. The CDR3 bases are TGTGCCAGCAGCTCCTCTGGGACAGGGTCCTACGAGCAGTACTTC. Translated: CASSSSGTGSYEQYF.

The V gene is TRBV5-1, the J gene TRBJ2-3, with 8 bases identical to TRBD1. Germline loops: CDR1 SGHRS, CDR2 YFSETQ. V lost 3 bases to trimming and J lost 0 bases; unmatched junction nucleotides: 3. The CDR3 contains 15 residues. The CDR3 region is CASSYRDRSTDTQYF. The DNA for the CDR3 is TGCGCCAGCAGCTACCGGGACAGGAGCACAGATACGCAGTATTTT.

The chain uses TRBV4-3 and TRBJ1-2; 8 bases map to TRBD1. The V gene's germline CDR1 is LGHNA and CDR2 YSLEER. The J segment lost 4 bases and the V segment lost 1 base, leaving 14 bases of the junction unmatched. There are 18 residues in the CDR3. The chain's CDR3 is CASSQATTGGITAYGYTF. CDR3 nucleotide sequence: TGCGCCAGCAGCCAAGCGACTACAGGGGGAATTACGGCCTATGGCTACACCTTC.

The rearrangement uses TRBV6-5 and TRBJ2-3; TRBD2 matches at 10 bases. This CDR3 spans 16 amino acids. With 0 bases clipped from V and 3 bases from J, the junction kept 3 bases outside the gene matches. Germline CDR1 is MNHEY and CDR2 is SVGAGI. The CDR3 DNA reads TGTGCCAGCAGTTACTCTCTAGCGGGAGTTACAGATACGCAGTATTTT. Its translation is CASSYSLAGVTDTQYF.

DNA of the CDR3: TGTGCCAGCAGTGGCAGGACCTACGAGCAGTACTTC. This translates into CASSGRTYEQYF. The chain is built from TRBV2 and TRBJ2-7, with D uncertain. Germline lookup yields CDR1 SNHLY and CDR2 FYNNEI. The CDR3 loop spans 12 amino acids. V shed 4 bases and J shed 2 bases, with 6 bases lying between them.

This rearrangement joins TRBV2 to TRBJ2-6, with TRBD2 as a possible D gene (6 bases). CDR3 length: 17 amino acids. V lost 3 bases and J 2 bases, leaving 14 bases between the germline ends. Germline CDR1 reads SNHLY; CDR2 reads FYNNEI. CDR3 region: CASSEGLGSPGANVLTF. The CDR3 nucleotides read TGTGCCAGCAGTGAGGGACTGGGAAGTCCTGGGGCCAACGTCCTGACTTTC. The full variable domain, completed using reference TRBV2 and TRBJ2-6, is EPEVTQTPSHQVTQMGQEVILRCVPISNHLYFYWYRQILGQKVEFLVSFYNNEISEKSEIFDDQFSVERPDGSNFTLKIRSTKLEDSAMYFCASSEGLGSPGANVLTFGAGSRLTVL.

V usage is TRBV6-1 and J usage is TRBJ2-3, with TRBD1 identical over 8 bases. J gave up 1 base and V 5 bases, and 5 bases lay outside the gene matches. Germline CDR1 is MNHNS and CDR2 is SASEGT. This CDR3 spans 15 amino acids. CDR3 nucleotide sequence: TGTGCCAGCAGTTCAGGGGGACAGGGCACAGATACGCAGTATTTT. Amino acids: CASSSGGQGTDTQYF.

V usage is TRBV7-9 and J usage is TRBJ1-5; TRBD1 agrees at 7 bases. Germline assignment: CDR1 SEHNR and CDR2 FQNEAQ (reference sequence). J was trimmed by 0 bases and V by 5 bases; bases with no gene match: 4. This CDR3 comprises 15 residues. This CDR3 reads CASSMTGNSNQPQHF. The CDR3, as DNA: TGTGCCAGCAGCATGACAGGGAATAGCAATCAGCCCCAGCATTTT.